This T cell receptor (beta chain) stems from a study of control samples from healthy donors and cancer patients. Profiled with immunoSEQ multiplex PCR; TCRdb holds only in-frame clones, not every one. The sample records some 150,000 clones, 93% being singletons. The receptor was isolated from an older woman in good health. The sequenced sample was blood.

The CDR3 DNA reads TGTGCCAGCAGCTTAAACGGGGGGAATCAGCCCCAGCATTTT. This encodes CASSLNGGNQPQHF. The chain joins TRBV7-3 to TRBJ1-5; TRBD1 might be the D (5 bases). Between the trimmed V and J ends, which lost 1 base and 4 bases, there was a span of 8 bases. This CDR3 is built from 14 residues. Germline V gene data show CDR1 as SGHTA and CDR2 as FQGTGA.